This T cell receptor beta chain was obtained from a study of identical twins. This clonotype was recorded a few times. V lost 6 bases, J lost 10 bases, and 15 bases lay in between. The germline V gene encodes CDR1 WSHSY and CDR2 SAAADI. The CDR3 has 12 residues. TCRdb reprocessed the 5' RACE reads with MiXCR, giving one entry per CDR3 protein. The profile shows a few hundred thousand distinct CDR3 sequences, roughly 10% of them singletons. The TCR comes from a woman in her forties or fifties in good health. The chain combines TRBV10-2 with TRBJ1-1, with TRBD1 as a possible D gene (5 bases). Source material: naive T cells sorted from blood. CDR3 residues: CASRIGDRSAFF. DNA of the CDR3: TGCGCCAGCAGAATCGGGGACCGGTCAGCTTTCTTT.